Following are 32 T cell receptor beta chains from one sample sequenced in a study of T cells in localized non-small cell lung cancer (dated by TCRdb to 2020 to 2021). Library generation was performed with the immunoSEQ multiplex PCR assay. In TCRdb, the immuneACCESS table is reduced to in-frame sequences with V and J assigned. These tables do not hold every clone; where another copy was compared, an unresolved V gene accounts for under half, and the others remain unexplained. The sample table contains some 7,700 clones; only one count was recorded for around 92% of them. Roughly 4.8% of the sample belongs to the ten largest clones. Source: peripheral blood mononuclear cells, taken before any cancer treatment. The receptors originated from a male donor aged 60 or over with stage II lung adenocarcinoma.

This chain joins TRBV7-9 and TRBJ1-5, with D uncertain. This CDR3 region has 12 residues. CDR1 and CDR2 from the germline V gene are SEHNR and FQNEAQ (reference sequence). With 5 bases removed from V and 9 bases from J, the gap between germline ends came to 11 bases. CDR3 amino acids: CASSPDQGPQHF. As DNA, the CDR3 is TGTGCCAGCAGCCCAGATCAAGGGCCCCAGCATTTT.

The chain's CDR3 is CASSLGGGFGNEQFF. The CDR3 DNA sequence: TGTGCCAGCAGCTTAGGAGGGGGGTTCGGCAATGAGCAGTTCTTC. The chain has TRBV11-3 and TRBJ2-1; D is perhaps TRBD1 or TRBD2 (6 bases each). The CDR3 is 15 residues long. Trimming left V 1 base short and J 6 bases short, with 13 bases between. Germline assignment: CDR1 SGHNT and CDR2 YENEEA.

The chain links TRBV15 to TRBJ1-2, with TRBD1 matching 7 bases. This CDR3 is 15 amino acids long. After removal of 0 bases from V and 8 bases from J, the junction contained 9 bases not matched to a gene. Germline CDR1 and CDR2: LNHNV and YYDKDF (reference sequence). The CDR3: CATSRDQIRQGGYTF. CDR3 DNA: TGTGCCACCAGCAGAGATCAAATTAGACAGGGCGGCTACACCTTC.

The chain recombines TRBV9 with TRBJ1-2; possibly TRBD1 for D (5 bases). Germline V CDR1 and CDR2: SGDLS, YYNGEE. V gave up 0 bases and J gave up 8 bases, with 23 bases separating them. This CDR3 contains 17 residues. For the CDR3, the DNA is TGTGCCAGCAGCGTAGTTCCTAGAGGGAGGACATTCTCAGGCTACACCTTC. The encoded protein is CASSVVPRGRTFSGYTF.

This chain connects TRBV6-6 to TRBJ2-2; D is unclear. The CDR3 extends over 11 amino acids. Trimming removed 6 bases at V and 9 bases at J, with 8 bases between. Germline V gene lookup returns CDR1 MNHNY and CDR2 SVGAGI (reference sequence). CDR3 loop: CASSSLRELFF. In nucleotides, the CDR3 is TGTGCCAGCAGCTCCCTTCGGGAGCTGTTTTTT.

V is TRBV7-9 and J is TRBJ2-7; 11 bases map to TRBD1. The V and J ends lost 4 bases and 3 bases, in that order; junction bases with no gene match: 5. The CDR3 sequence is 15 residues long. The germline V gene has CDR1 SEHNR and CDR2 FQNEAQ (reference sequence). CDR3 nucleotides: TGTGCCAGCAGCTCTGGGACAGGGGGTCTCTACGAGCAGTACTTC. Its translation is CASSSGTGGLYEQYF.

This chain joins TRBV7-9 and TRBJ1-2; D remains ambiguous. Germline CDR1 is SEHNR and CDR2 is FQNEAQ (reference sequence). The CDR3 has 15 residues. V was cut by 5 bases and J by 7 bases, with 20 bases left in between. The CDR3 DNA reads as TGTGCCAGCAGCCGACGGTTCCGGGGATTAGGTGGCTACACCTTC. Protein product: CASSRRFRGLGGYTF.

Note on this clone: One end of the junction fails to match germline, which may point to a read error. The chain is built from TRBV9 and TRBJ1-2, with TRBD1 matching 8 bases. Germline V CDR1 and CDR2: SGDLS, YYNGEE. The CDR3 totals 13 residues. In DNA form, the CDR3 reads TGTGCCAGCAGCGTAGGCACAGGGGGACTCGCGGACTTC. It specifies CASSVGTGGLADF.

The chain recombines TRBV18 with TRBJ2-3; the D gene is possibly TRBD1 (5 bases). CDR3 length equals 16 residues. The V gene lost 4 bases and the J gene lost 0 bases, with 14 bases spanning the gap. The germline V gene has CDR1 KGHSH and CDR2 LQKENI. The CDR3 bases are TGTGCCAGCTCACTTCAGGGTCCCGGTAGCACAGATACGCAGTATTTT. It codes for CASSLQGPGSTDTQYF.

The rearrangement links TRBV5-4 to TRBJ1-1; D remains ambiguous. This CDR3 comprises 14 residues. V lost 1 base and J 5 bases, leaving 12 bases between the germline ends. Germline V gene lookup returns CDR1 SGHNT and CDR2 YYREEE (reference sequence). The CDR3 loop is CASSLWQAETEAFF. The CDR3 nucleotides are TGTGCCAGCAGCTTGTGGCAGGCGGAAACTGAAGCTTTCTTT.

The chain uses TRBV5-4 and TRBJ1-1; 12 positions agree with TRBD1. Losses at the gene ends were 0 bases for V and 4 bases for J; bases not matched to a gene: 7. The CDR3 runs to 17 residues. Germline CDR1 SGHNT, CDR2 YYREEE (reference sequence). This CDR3 reads CASSLVGTGGAGTEAFF. Here the CDR3 DNA reads TGTGCCAGCAGCTTGGTGGGGACAGGGGGCGCGGGCACTGAAGCTTTCTTT.

Here the CDR3 DNA reads TGTGCCAGTAGTAGAATCGGACAGGGTTACGATACGCAGTATTTT. Amino acids: CASSRIGQGYDTQYF. The rearrangement joins TRBV19 to TRBJ2-3, with 8 positions matching TRBD1. Germline CDR1 LNHDA, CDR2 SQIVND (reference sequence). The CDR3 covers 15 residues. J gave up 6 bases and V 4 bases, and 9 bases lay outside the gene matches. The complete variable domain, with remaining parts taken from reference TRBV19 and TRBJ2-3, reads DGGITQSPKYLFRKEGQNVTLSCEQNLNHDAMYWYRQDPGQGLRLIYYSQIVNDFQKGDIAEGYSVSREKKESFPLTVTSAQKNPTAFYLCASSRIGQGYDTQYFGPGTRLTVL.

The CDR3 nucleotides are TGTGCCAGCAGCTTAGATCTTGGGGTGGGGTATGGCTACACCTTC. This translates into CASSLDLGVGYGYTF. The V and J genes are TRBV11-2 and TRBJ1-2; D is ambiguous. Germline V gives CDR1 SGHAT, CDR2 FQNNGV. CDR3 length: 15 residues. Deletions cut 0 bases from V and 5 bases from J, with 13 bases between.

This clone was found once. V is TRBV6-5 and J is TRBJ1-5; TRBD1 is a possible D gene (5 bases). The germline V gene has CDR1 MNHEY and CDR2 SVGAGI. The CDR3 extends over 13 amino acids. V was shortened by 6 bases and J by 4 bases, with 10 bases between the two germline ends. This CDR3 is CASREGPNQPQHF. In nucleotides, the CDR3 is TGTGCCAGCAGAGAGGGACCGAATCAGCCCCAGCATTTT.

This chain joins TRBV7-2 and TRBJ1-4; D is undetermined. Trimming stripped 4 bases from V and 12 bases from J, with 15 bases between. Germline-derived CDR1 and CDR2 are SGHTA and FQGNSA. This CDR3 region has 13 residues. The CDR3 DNA reads as TGTGCCAGCAGCTGGGAAGCGAATGGGGAACTGTTTTTT. Translating it yields CASSWEANGELFF.

This rearrangement joins TRBV7-9 to TRBJ2-7; the D is unclear. Germline CDR1 SEHNR, CDR2 FQNEAQ (reference sequence). This CDR3 has 15 residues. Trimming left V 2 bases short and J 2 bases short, with 13 bases between. In nucleotides, the CDR3 is TGTGCCAGCAGCTTAAAAGGGTCACAGACCTACGAGCAGTACTTC. Translating it yields CASSLKGSQTYEQYF.

The rearrangement uses TRBV7-2 and TRBJ2-3, with D perhaps TRBD2 (6 bases). Trimming stripped 5 bases from V and 2 bases from J, with 17 bases between. The V gene's germline CDR1 is SGHTA and CDR2 FQGNSA. The CDR3 loop spans 16 amino acids. The DNA for the CDR3 is TGTGCCAGCAGCCCTAATTGGGTAGCGGCCACAGATACGCAGTATTTT. This gives the protein CASSPNWVAATDTQYF.

The chain has TRBV5-1 and TRBJ1-3, with a possible D match to TRBD1 (5 bases). V was cut by 4 bases and J by 0 bases, with 14 bases left in between. The CDR3 sequence is 16 residues long. The V gene's germline CDR1 is SGHRS and CDR2 YFSETQ. CDR3 in DNA: TGCGCCAGCAGCCTGGTGGTGGGGCACTCTGGAAACACCATATATTTT. It encodes CASSLVVGHSGNTIYF.

V usage is TRBV7-2 and J usage is TRBJ2-1; D unresolved. Trimming cost V 7 bases and J 0 bases, with 4 bases left between them. The CDR3 is 12 residues long. CDR1 and CDR2 (germline): SGHTA, FQGNSA. The CDR3 DNA follows: TGTGCCAGCACTAGCTCCTACAATGAGCAGTTCTTC. It specifies CASTSSYNEQFF.

The sample holds one count of this clone. The chain combines TRBV7-9 with TRBJ2-4, with 9 bases identical to TRBD2. The CDR3 has 16 amino acids. Trimming removed 3 bases from V and 0 bases from J; junction bases left unmatched: 3. Germline values: CDR1 SEHNR, CDR2 FQNEAQ (reference sequence). The CDR3 region is CASSFVAGVAKNIQYF. CDR3 DNA: TGTGCCAGCAGCTTCGTAGCGGGGGTAGCCAAAAACATTCAGTACTTC.

The chain recombines TRBV5-1 with TRBJ2-2; D is unclear. The CDR3 runs 14 residues. Germline V gene sequence: CDR1 SGHRS, CDR2 YFSETQ. V shed 0 bases and J shed 3 bases, with 6 bases lying between them. This CDR3 is CASSLDGDTGELFF. DNA for the CDR3: TGCGCCAGCAGCTTGGACGGCGACACCGGGGAGCTGTTTTTT.

V and J are TRBV2 and TRBJ1-6; TRBD1 is a possible D gene (5 bases). The CDR3 spans 15 residues. Germline V gene data show CDR1 as SNHLY and CDR2 as FYNNEI. V shed 0 bases and J shed 6 bases, with 9 bases lying between them. CDR3 residues: CASSEASGRNSPLHF. The CDR3 DNA reads TGTGCCAGCAGTGAAGCTTCGGGACGTAATTCACCCCTCCACTTT.

J is TRBJ2-3 and V is TRBV5-6, with D unclear. There are 14 residues in the CDR3. The germline CDR1 and CDR2 sequences are SGHDT and YYEEEE. Trimming pared 0 bases from V and 1 base from J, leaving 6 bases between. The DNA for the CDR3 is TGTGCCAGCAGCTTGGGGGTTGGCACAGATACGCAGTATTTT. Residues: CASSLGVGTDTQYF.

This clone occurred once. V usage is TRBV6-6 and J usage is TRBJ2-5; D is possibly TRBD2 (7 bases). Germline CDR1 reads MNHNY; CDR2 reads SVGAGI (reference sequence). The CDR3 runs to 15 residues. V lost 0 bases, J lost 5 bases, and 13 bases lay in between. CDR3 DNA: TGTGCCAGCAGTTACTCGGGGGGGGGCGGGGAGACCCAGTACTTC. The encoded protein is CASSYSGGGGETQYF.

This chain joins TRBV18 and TRBJ2-3; tentative D call: TRBD2 (6 bases). V lost 4 bases and J 7 bases, leaving 9 bases between the germline ends. Germline V lookup: CDR1 KGHSH, CDR2 LQKENI. The length of the CDR3 is 12 residues. Written as DNA, the CDR3 is TGTGCCAGCTCACGGGAGGTGAATACGCAGTATTTT. Protein product: CASSREVNTQYF.

This chain connects TRBV9 to TRBJ2-7; possibly TRBD2 for D (5 bases). The V end was cut by 1 base, the J end by 5 bases, with 16 bases between. This CDR3 spans 15 amino acids. Germline V gene sequence: CDR1 SGDLS, CDR2 YYNGEE. As DNA, the CDR3 is TGTGCCAGCAGCGTAAGAGGTATCCCGAGGGACGAGCAGTACTTC. This translates into CASSVRGIPRDEQYF.

The chain uses TRBV7-9 and TRBJ1-4; 10 bases are shared with TRBD1. The junction had 7 bases not matched to a gene; V was cut back by 5 bases and J by 7 bases. Germline V gene lookup returns CDR1 SEHNR and CDR2 FQNEAQ (reference sequence). The CDR3 contains 15 residues. Written as DNA, the CDR3 is TGTGCCAGCAGCGAAGGGACAGGGGAGGGTGAAAAACTGTTTTTT. This gives the protein CASSEGTGEGEKLFF.

The chain uses TRBV7-9 and TRBJ1-2; TRBD1 might be the D (6 bases). Germline values: CDR1 SEHNR, CDR2 FQNEAQ (reference sequence). Trimming stripped 5 bases from V and 7 bases from J, with 17 bases between. This CDR3 has 14 amino acids. CDR3 nucleotides: TGTGCCAGCAGCGCTTCCAGGGGCGACGGTGGCTACACCTTC. Residues: CASSASRGDGGYTF.

The CDR3 protein is CASRPGLGIEKLFF. CDR3 DNA: TGTGCCAGCAGACCGGGACTCGGGATTGAAAAACTGTTTTTT. The genes are TRBV2 and TRBJ1-4; maybe TRBD1 (5 bases). The CDR3 length is 14 residues. The V gene lost 6 bases and the J gene lost 7 bases, with 15 bases spanning the gap. Germline values: CDR1 SNHLY, CDR2 FYNNEI.

This clone was seen only once. The chain combines TRBV7-8 with TRBJ1-3, with a weak D call TRBD1 (5 bases). The V gene lost 5 bases and the J gene lost 0 bases, with 14 bases spanning the gap. This CDR3 spans 16 amino acids. CDR1 and CDR2 from the germline V gene are SGHVS and FQNEAQ. The CDR3 bases are TGTGCCAGCAGCCATCTCGACAGAGTCTCTGGAAACACCATATATTTT. This sequence encodes CASSHLDRVSGNTIYF.

This clone was seen just once. The V call is TRBV9, the J call TRBJ1-3; weak D call: TRBD1 (5 bases). The CDR3 contains 15 residues. The germline V and J ends were trimmed by 4 bases and 0 bases, with 11 bases remaining between them. Germline V lookup: CDR1 SGDLS, CDR2 YYNGEE. As DNA, the CDR3 is TGTGCCAGCAGCTCCGGGACCGTCTCTGGAAACACCATATATTTT. This translates into CASSSGTVSGNTIYF.

The chain combines TRBV29-1 with TRBJ1-5; 7 positions match TRBD1. Unmatched junction bases numbered 5, after V lost 6 bases and J lost 0 bases. Germline V gene sequence: CDR1 SQVTM, CDR2 ANQGSEA. CDR3 size: 14 residues. CDR3 protein: CSVETGNSNQPQHF. DNA for the CDR3: TGCAGCGTGGAGACAGGGAATAGCAATCAGCCCCAGCATTTT. The complete variable domain, with remaining parts taken from reference TRBV29-1 and TRBJ1-5, reads SAVISQKPSRDICQRGTSLTIQCQVDSQVTMMFWYRQQPGQSLTLIATANQGSEATYESGFVIDKFPISRPNLTFSTLTVSNMSPEDSSIYLCSVETGNSNQPQHFGDGTRLSIL.